This passage covers 22 T cell receptor beta chains from one sample sequenced in a study of chemoradiotherapy in HPV16-positive cancers. Sequencing used immunoSEQ multiplex PCR; TCRdb keeps in-frame clones, though not all of them. The sample consists of some 6,600 clones, roughly 80% of them appearing once. The sample consisted of tumor tissue, taken from a patient who underwent chemoradiotherapy. All receptors come from a human donor with HPV-associated anogenital cancer.

The CDR3 loop reads CASSGRASGGYNEQFF. For the CDR3, the DNA is TGTGCCAGCAGTGGAAGGGCTAGCGGGGGATACAATGAGCAGTTCTTC. The chain carries TRBV2 and TRBJ2-1; 10 bases match TRBD2. The CDR3 is 16 residues long. V shed 4 bases and J 4 bases; nucleotides not matched to a gene: 7. Germline CDR1 reads SNHLY; CDR2 reads FYNNEI.

This clone occurred a few times. The CDR3 region is CATRQIQETQYF. The CDR3, as DNA: TGTGCCACAAGACAGATACAAGAGACCCAGTACTTC. The rearrangement uses TRBV28 and TRBJ2-5, with D perhaps TRBD1 (5 bases). Germline V gene sequence: CDR1 MDHEN, CDR2 SYDVKM. V lost 10 bases to trimming and J lost 2 bases, with 11 bases between them. The CDR3 totals 12 residues. Combining the CDR3 with reference TRBV28 and TRBJ2-5 gives the whole variable domain DVKVTQSSRYLVKRTGEKVFLECVQDMDHENMFWYRQDPGLGLRLIYFSYDVKMKEKGDIPEGYSVSREKKERFSLILESASTNQTSMYLCATRQIQETQYFGPGTRLLVL.

The chain combines TRBV4-1 with TRBJ1-3; D not resolved. The CDR3 has 15 amino acids. Germline V lookup: CDR1 MGHRA, CDR2 YSYEKL. The germline V and J ends were trimmed by 3 bases and 0 bases, with 9 bases remaining between them. Here the CDR3 DNA reads TGCGCCAGCAGCCAGGCGCACCACTCTGGAAACACCATATATTTT. This sequence encodes CASSQAHHSGNTIYF.

This sequence joins TRBV5-5 and TRBJ2-1; possible D gene TRBD2, 6 bases. Germline V gives CDR1 SGHKS, CDR2 YYEKEE (reference sequence). The CDR3 is 12 amino acids. Deletions cut 2 bases from V and 9 bases from J, with 9 bases between. The CDR3 nucleotides read TGTGCCAGCAGCTTCGGAGCGGGTGAGCAGTTCTTC. Protein: CASSFGAGEQFF.

This clone was seen a handful of times. V is TRBV4-1 and J is TRBJ2-1; D is tentatively TRBD1 or TRBD2 (5 bases each). There are 13 residues in the CDR3. With 3 bases removed from V and 10 bases from J, the gap between germline ends came to 13 bases. Germline V gene lookup returns CDR1 MGHRA and CDR2 YSYEKL. As DNA, the CDR3 is TGCGCCAGCAGCCAGGGTTGGGGGTCAGAGCAGTTCTTC. Translating it yields CASSQGWGSEQFF.

This chain uses TRBV28 with TRBJ1-1; a possible D gene is TRBD1 (5 bases). The CDR3 is made up of 14 amino acids. CDR1 is MDHEN and CDR2 is SYDVKM in the germline V gene. The V gene lost 5 bases and the J gene lost 0 bases, with 10 bases spanning the gap. The CDR3 DNA sequence: TGTGCCAGCAGTCCGGGACTACTGAACACTGAAGCTTTCTTT. This gives the protein CASSPGLLNTEAFF.

This clone showed up just once. The rearrangement links TRBV4-2 to TRBJ1-4; D might be TRBD1 (5 bases). CDR3 length: 12 amino acids. The germline V gene encodes CDR1 LGHNA and CDR2 YNFKEQ. Trimming removed 0 bases at V and 16 bases at J, with 12 bases between. CDR3 sequence: CASSQDGQGKFF. The CDR3 DNA sequence: TGTGCCAGCAGCCAAGACGGGCAGGGAAAGTTTTTT.

The rearrangement joins TRBV7-2 to TRBJ2-7, with D perhaps TRBD1 (5 bases). Deletions cut 5 bases from V and 0 bases from J, with 17 bases between. CDR3 size: 16 residues. Germline CDR1 is SGHTA and CDR2 is FQGNSA. In DNA form, the CDR3 reads TGTGCCAGCAGCCCCCCATCAACAGGTCCCTCCTACGAGCAGTACTTC. This translates into CASSPPSTGPSYEQYF.

V usage is TRBV4-3 and J usage is TRBJ2-1; TRBD2 matches at 8 bases. This CDR3 comprises 16 residues. V gave up 0 bases and J gave up 5 bases; unmatched junction bases: 6. The germline V gene encodes CDR1 LGHNA and CDR2 YSLEER. The CDR3 DNA reads TGCGCCAGCAGCCAAGACCGGGGGGGTACACACAATGAGCAGTTCTTC. As protein: CASSQDRGGTHNEQFF.

The chain links TRBV5-4 to TRBJ1-6; TRBD1 is a possible D gene (6 bases). This CDR3 spans 14 amino acids. Per germline, CDR1 SGHNT and CDR2 YYREEE (reference sequence). Trimming shortened V by 0 bases and J by 9 bases, and 10 bases separated the two germline ends. The CDR3 protein is CASSLVGGASPLHF. In DNA form, the CDR3 reads TGTGCCAGCAGCTTGGTGGGGGGCGCTTCACCCCTCCACTTT.

This chain joins TRBV30 and TRBJ2-7; tentative D call: TRBD2 (6 bases). The CDR3 extends over 13 amino acids. V was cut by 7 bases and J by 3 bases, with 16 bases left in between. CDR1 is GTSNPN and CDR2 is SVGIG in the germline V gene (reference sequence). This CDR3 is CALSGRSFYEQYF. CDR3 in DNA: TGTGCCTTATCAGGGAGGAGTTTCTACGAGCAGTACTTC.

This clone was observed a few times. The chain combines TRBV5-4 with TRBJ2-5, with D perhaps TRBD1 (5 bases). Germline CDR1 is SGHNT and CDR2 is YYREEE (reference sequence). This CDR3 is built from 13 residues. V was trimmed by 0 bases and J by 4 bases, leaving 7 bases between them. CDR3 region: CASSLARVETQYF. The CDR3 DNA follows: TGTGCCAGCAGCTTGGCCAGGGTAGAGACCCAGTACTTC.

The rearrangement joins TRBV6-5 to TRBJ1-2, with unresolved D. Germline assignment: CDR1 MNHEY and CDR2 SVGAGI. Trimming pared 2 bases from V and 9 bases from J, leaving 10 bases between. The CDR3 is 12 residues long. CDR3 sequence: CASSYHAGSYTF. The CDR3 DNA reads as TGTGCCAGCAGTTACCACGCTGGAAGCTACACCTTC.

The chain's CDR3 is CAEGWLDTNSPLHF. CDR3 bases: TGTGCCGAGGGATGGTTGGACACTAATTCACCCCTCCACTTT. The gene calls are TRBV2 and TRBJ1-6; a possible D gene is TRBD1 (5 bases). The CDR3 loop spans 14 amino acids. Germline V gene lookup returns CDR1 SNHLY and CDR2 FYNNEI. V shed 11 bases and J shed 6 bases, with 17 bases lying between them.

This chain joins TRBV30 and TRBJ1-1; D might be TRBD1 (5 bases). Germline V lookup: CDR1 GTSNPN, CDR2 SVGIG (reference sequence). The CDR3 length is 11 residues. V lost 4 bases, J lost 13 bases, and 16 bases lay in between. Here the CDR3 reads CAWNREHQGFF. For the CDR3, the DNA is TGTGCCTGGAATAGGGAACATCAGGGTTTCTTT.

The J gene is TRBJ2-3, the V gene TRBV10-3; 9 bases align to TRBD1. The CDR3 totals 16 residues. CDR1 and CDR2 (germline): ENHRY, SYGVKD. The J segment lost 2 bases and the V segment lost 3 bases, leaving 6 bases of the junction unmatched. In DNA, the CDR3 is TGTGCCATCAGTGAACGGGACAGGGCCCACACAGATACGCAGTATTTT. Its protein product is CAISERDRAHTDTQYF.

The V call is TRBV7-2, the J call TRBJ1-1; tentatively, D is TRBD1 (6 bases). Germline loops: CDR1 SGHTA, CDR2 FQGNSA. V dropped 1 base and J dropped 4 bases, with 13 bases sitting between them. This CDR3 comprises 15 residues. This chain's CDR3 is CASSLVGKGGTEAFF. CDR3 in DNA: TGTGCCAGCAGCTTAGTGGGTAAGGGGGGCACTGAAGCTTTCTTT.

This chain links TRBV6-5 with TRBJ2-7, with 7 bases fitting TRBD2. The CDR3 sequence is 15 residues long. J lost 2 bases, V lost 0 bases, and 4 bases had no gene match. CDR1 MNHEY and CDR2 SVGAGI come from the germline V gene. CDR3 residues: CASSYSGLGTYEQYF. CDR3 coding DNA: TGTGCCAGCAGTTACTCTGGACTAGGAACCTACGAGCAGTACTTC.

The J gene is TRBJ2-1, the V gene TRBV11-2; 11 bases align to TRBD2. The CDR3 contains 16 residues. The V gene end was trimmed by 1 base and the J gene end by 7 bases; junction bases not matched to a gene: 6. Germline-derived CDR1 and CDR2 are SGHAT and FQNNGV. CDR3 bases: TGTGCCAGCAGCTTAGGGAGACTAGCGGGGAGTAATGAGCAGTTCTTC. It encodes CASSLGRLAGSNEQFF.

The genes are TRBV7-3 and TRBJ2-5, with TRBD2 identical over 9 bases. With 1 base clipped from V and 4 bases from J, the junction kept 16 bases outside the gene matches. The CDR3 contains 19 residues. Germline CDR1 and CDR2: SGHTA and FQGTGA. The CDR3 region has the DNA TGTGCCAGCAGCTTAAAACCGTATGGTAGCGGGGGTCGGGGAGAGACCCAGTACTTC. Translating gives CASSLKPYGSGGRGETQYF.

The chain joins TRBV19 to TRBJ1-2, with D possibly matching TRBD1 (5 bases). Trimming took off 5 bases at V and 4 bases at J, with 17 bases between the two ends. The CDR3 consists of 15 residues. In germline, CDR1 is LNHDA, CDR2 SQIVND (reference sequence). CDR3 sequence: CASSSQGVGSYGYTF. CDR3 DNA sequence: TGTGCCAGTAGTTCCCAAGGGGTTGGGAGCTATGGCTACACCTTC.

This clone was picked up a small number of times. This rearrangement joins TRBV28 to TRBJ1-4; D is perhaps TRBD1 (5 bases). Germline-derived CDR1 and CDR2 are MDHEN and SYDVKM. This CDR3 spans 13 amino acids. V gave up 6 bases and J gave up 4 bases, with 9 bases separating them. CDR3 region: CASRQDDNEKLFF. The CDR3 nucleotides are TGTGCCAGCAGACAGGATGATAATGAAAAACTGTTTTTT.